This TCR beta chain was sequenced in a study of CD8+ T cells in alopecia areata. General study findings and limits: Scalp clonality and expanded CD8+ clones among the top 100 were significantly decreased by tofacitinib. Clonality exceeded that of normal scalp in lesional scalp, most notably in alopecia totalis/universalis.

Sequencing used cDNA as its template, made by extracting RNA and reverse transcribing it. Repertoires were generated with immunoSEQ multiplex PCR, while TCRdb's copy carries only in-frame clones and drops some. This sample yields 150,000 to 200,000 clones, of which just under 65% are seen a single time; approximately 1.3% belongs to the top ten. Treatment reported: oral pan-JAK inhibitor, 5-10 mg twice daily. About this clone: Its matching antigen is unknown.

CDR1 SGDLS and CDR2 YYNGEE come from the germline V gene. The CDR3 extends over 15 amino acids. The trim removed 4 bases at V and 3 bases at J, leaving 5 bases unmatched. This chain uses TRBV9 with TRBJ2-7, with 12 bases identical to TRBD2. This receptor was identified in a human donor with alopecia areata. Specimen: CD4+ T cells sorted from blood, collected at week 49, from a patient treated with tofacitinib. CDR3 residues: CASSPTSGGIYEQYF. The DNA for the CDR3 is TGTGCCAGCAGCCCCACTAGCGGGGGGATCTACGAGCAGTACTTC.